The 15 T cell receptor beta chains reported below all come from one sample, sequenced in a study of CD8 T cells in Susac syndrome. A quantity of roughly 0.5 to 1 ug RNA underwent reverse transcription using random hexamers. TCRdb ran MiXCR on the immunoSEQ multiplex PCR reads and lists one entry per CDR3 protein. Among about 160,000 distinct CDR3 sequences, approximately 94% were seen once, and the ten largest hold approximately 0.12%. Source material: CD4+ T cells from PBMCs. All receptors come from a human donor with Susac syndrome.

This chain links TRBV30 with TRBJ1-4; possible D gene TRBD1, 6 bases. The germline V gene has CDR1 GTSNPN and CDR2 SVGIG (reference sequence). This CDR3 region has 13 residues. V was pared by 3 bases and J by 4 bases, with 9 bases between. In nucleotides, the CDR3 is TGTGCCTGGAGCAGGGGTCTTAATGAAAAACTGTTTTTT. This encodes CAWSRGLNEKLFF.

The chain is built from TRBV14 and TRBJ2-3; D possibly uses TRBD1 or TRBD2 (5 bases each). The CDR3 covers 13 residues. Trimming cost V 8 bases and J 3 bases, with 12 bases left between them. Germline values: CDR1 SGHDN, CDR2 FVKESK. In nucleotides, the CDR3 is TGTGCCAGCGTTGGCAGGGAGACAGATACGCAGTATTTT. Its translation: CASVGRETDTQYF.

The chain combines TRBV9 with TRBJ2-1, with 9 nucleotides matching TRBD1. This CDR3 is built from 15 residues. Germline V gene lookup returns CDR1 SGDLS and CDR2 YYNGEE. V gave up 3 bases and J gave up 2 bases; unmatched junction bases: 3. Here the CDR3 reads CASSAGTGTYNEQFF. In DNA, the CDR3 is TGTGCCAGCAGCGCCGGGACAGGGACCTACAATGAGCAGTTCTTC.

V usage is TRBV7-9 and J usage is TRBJ2-7; 7 bases are a match to TRBD1. Germline CDR1 reads SEHNR; CDR2 reads FQNEAQ (reference sequence). Losses at the gene ends were 2 bases for V and 1 base for J; bases not matched to a gene: 2. The CDR3 runs to 14 residues. For the CDR3, the DNA is TGTGCCAGCAGCTTACAGGGGGAATCCTACGAGCAGTACTTC. Residues: CASSLQGESYEQYF.

The rearrangement joins TRBV29-1 to TRBJ1-2, with 7 bases lining up with TRBD1. V shed 7 bases and J 4 bases; nucleotides not matched to a gene: 3. Germline CDR1 SQVTM, CDR2 ANQGSEA. There are 11 residues in the CDR3. The CDR3 bases are TGCAGCGACCGACAGGGCTATGGCTACACCTTC. As protein: CSDRQGYGYTF.

V and J are TRBV4-3 and TRBJ1-2; D remains ambiguous. CDR3 size: 14 residues. V lost 0 bases and J lost 7, with 12 bases in between. Germline loops: CDR1 LGHNA, CDR2 YSLEER. CDR3 sequence: CASSQDPSGRGYTF. The CDR3 DNA follows: TGCGCCAGCAGCCAAGACCCATCCGGGCGTGGCTACACCTTC.

The rearrangement links TRBV29-1 to TRBJ1-2; no reliable D call. The V gene's germline CDR1 is SQVTM and CDR2 ANQGSEA. This CDR3 spans 11 amino acids. The V gene lost 2 bases and the J gene lost 4 bases, with 5 bases spanning the gap. The CDR3 DNA is TGCAGCGTTGAACGGAGCTATGGCTACACCTTC. Translating gives CSVERSYGYTF. Supplemented by reference TRBV29-1 and TRBJ1-2, the full variable domain reads SAVISQKPSRDICQRGTSLTIQCQVDSQVTMMFWYRQQPGQSLTLIATANQGSEATYESGFVIDKFPISRPNLTFSTLTVSNMSPEDSSIYLCSVERSYGYTFGSGTRLTVV.

The chain carries TRBV29-1 and TRBJ2-1, with 9 bases lining up with TRBD1. Per germline, CDR1 SQVTM and CDR2 ANQGSEA. After removal of 6 bases from V and 7 bases from J, the junction contained 10 bases not matched to a gene. CDR3 length equals 14 residues. The CDR3 DNA follows: TGCAGCGTCTATCCGGGACAGGGTACGAATGAGCAGTTCTTC. Translating it yields CSVYPGQGTNEQFF.

The chain carries TRBV3-1 and TRBJ1-2; D is unclear. V was pared by 6 bases and J by 8 bases, with 16 bases between. CDR3 length: 13 residues. Germline loops: CDR1 LGHDT, CDR2 YNNKEL (reference sequence). The CDR3 reads CASSKGSVPGYTF. CDR3 DNA sequence: TGTGCCAGCAGTAAGGGATCGGTACCCGGCTACACCTTC.

CDR3 DNA sequence: TGCAGCGTTGTATCAGCGGGACCCGTCACAGATACGCAGTATTTT. Protein sequence: CSVVSAGPVTDTQYF. This rearrangement joins TRBV29-1 to TRBJ2-3, with TRBD2 identical over 7 bases. From germline, CDR1 is SQVTM and CDR2 ANQGSEA. J lost 2 bases, V lost 4 bases, and 9 bases had no gene match. This CDR3 is 15 amino acids long.

This chain links TRBV5-1 with TRBJ2-3; perhaps TRBD2 as D (5 bases). CDR1 is SGHRS and CDR2 is YFSETQ in the germline V gene. The ends were cut back, 3 bases at V and 1 base at J, with 15 bases in the middle. This CDR3 is built from 16 residues. Here the CDR3 reads CASSSTPGIGTDTQYF. The CDR3 coding sequence is TGCGCCAGCAGCTCTACCCCCGGGATCGGCACAGATACGCAGTATTTT. The full variable domain, completed using reference TRBV5-1 and TRBJ2-3, is KAGVTQTPRYLIKTRGQQVTLSCSPISGHRSVSWYQQTPGQGLQFLFEYFSETQRNKGNFPGRFSGRQFSNSRSEMNVSTLELGDSALYLCASSSTPGIGTDTQYFGPGTRLTVL.

The chain uses TRBV30 and TRBJ2-1; 10 bases agree with TRBD2. The V segment lost 2 bases and the J segment 1 base; nucleotides outside the gene matches: 5. The CDR3 loop spans 16 amino acids. Germline CDR1 and CDR2: GTSNPN and SVGIG (reference sequence). The CDR3 region is CAWSLLAGASYNEQFF. CDR3 nucleotide sequence: TGTGCCTGGAGTCTCCTAGCGGGAGCGTCCTACAATGAGCAGTTCTTC.

V usage is TRBV24-1 and J usage is TRBJ2-5, with 8 positions matching TRBD2. Germline V gives CDR1 KGHDR, CDR2 SFDVKD. The V and J ends lost 4 bases and 5 bases, in that order; junction bases with no gene match: 8. This CDR3 is built from 15 residues. The CDR3 DNA reads as TGTGCCACCAGTGACCAAGGGCCTAGCGGGGAGACCCAGTACTTC. Its protein product is CATSDQGPSGETQYF.

This clonotype came up once. The chain recombines TRBV9 with TRBJ2-1, with TRBD1 matching 7 bases. Germline CDR1 is SGDLS and CDR2 is YYNGEE. The CDR3 totals 15 residues. The junction had 9 bases not matched to a gene; V was cut back by 4 bases and J by 5 bases. The CDR3 protein is CASSPRDSLNNEQFF. Written as DNA, the CDR3 is TGTGCCAGCAGCCCTCGGGACAGCCTTAACAATGAGCAGTTCTTC. Using reference TRBV9 and TRBJ2-1 for the parts outside the CDR3, the full variable domain is DSGVTQTPKHLITATGQRVTLRCSPRSGDLSVYWYQQSLDQGLQFLIQYYNGEERAKGNILERFSAQQFPDLHSELNLSSLELGDSALYFCASSPRDSLNNEQFFGPGTRLTVL.

This rearrangement joins TRBV3-1 to TRBJ2-5; D unclear. CDR3 size: 14 residues. The V end lost 4 bases, the J end lost 4 bases, and 13 bases lay between the germline ends. Germline V gene data show CDR1 as LGHDT and CDR2 as YNNKEL (reference sequence). The CDR3 region is CASSRPELGETQYF. The CDR3 bases are TGTGCCAGCAGCCGACCGGAGTTAGGAGAGACCCAGTACTTC.